A single sample gave rise to the 11 T cell receptor beta chains below, sequenced in a study of control samples from healthy donors and cancer patients. Profiled with immunoSEQ multiplex PCR; TCRdb holds only in-frame clones, not every one. The sample lists under 150,000 clones, 93% occurring once. The specimen was blood. Receptors originate from a man aged 25-45 years in good health.

The rearrangement links TRBV7-9 to TRBJ2-7; no definite D call. The germline V gene encodes CDR1 SEHNR and CDR2 FQNEAQ (reference sequence). The CDR3 spans 12 residues. The germline V and J ends were trimmed by 1 base and 3 bases, with 4 bases remaining between them. CDR3 amino acids: CASSLDIYEQYF. CDR3 nucleotide sequence: TGTGCCAGCAGCTTAGACATCTACGAGCAGTACTTC.

The chain links TRBV7-2 to TRBJ1-4; 8 nucleotides agree with TRBD1. The germline gives CDR1 SGHTA, CDR2 FQGNSA. This CDR3 is 14 amino acids long. Unmatched junction bases numbered 6, after V lost 5 bases and J lost 7 bases. The CDR3 loop is CASSQDRVTEKLFF. The CDR3 coding sequence is TGTGCCAGCAGCCAGGACAGGGTTACTGAAAAACTGTTTTTT. The complete variable domain, with remaining parts taken from reference TRBV7-2 and TRBJ1-4, reads GAGVSQSPSNKVTEKGKDVELRCDPISGHTALYWYRQSLGQGLEFLIYFQGNSAPDKSGLPSDRFSAERTGGSVSTLTIQRTQQEDSAVYLCASSQDRVTEKLFFGSGTQLSVL.

The V call is TRBV6-5, the J call TRBJ1-1; D call uncertain. V was clipped by 6 bases and J by 1 base, with 15 bases between them. CDR1 is MNHEY, CDR2 SVGAGI, per germline. CDR3 length equals 15 residues. CDR3 bases: TGTGCCAGCAGCGCCGGGCGGGTTTGGAACACTGAAGCTTTCTTT. Protein sequence: CASSAGRVWNTEAFF.

The chain uses TRBV30 and TRBJ1-1; the match to TRBD1 covers 10 bases. The germline gives CDR1 GTSNPN, CDR2 SVGIG (reference sequence). The CDR3 spans 15 residues. The ends lost 4 bases at V and 5 bases at J; junction bases unmatched: 10. Here the CDR3 DNA reads TGTGCCTGGACTTCCCAGACAGGGGGCCGAACTGAAGCTTTCTTT. It specifies CAWTSQTGGRTEAFF.

This clone was seen just once. The V and J genes are TRBV29-1 and TRBJ2-5, with D maybe TRBD1 (7 bases). Germline V gives CDR1 SQVTM, CDR2 ANQGSEA. The CDR3 sequence is 12 residues long. Trimming took 6 bases from V and 5 from J, leaving 13 bases between them. CDR3 region: CSVLTGRETQYF. CDR3 coding DNA: TGCAGCGTCCTGACAGGGAGGGAGACCCAGTACTTC.

This chain uses TRBV27 with TRBJ1-1, with unresolved D. This CDR3 has 13 residues. Germline V lookup: CDR1 MNHEY, CDR2 SMNVEV (reference sequence). With 5 bases removed from V and 0 bases from J, the gap between germline ends came to 7 bases. For the CDR3, the DNA is TGTGCCAGCAGTAGTCACTTGAACACTGAAGCTTTCTTT. Its translation: CASSSHLNTEAFF.

The rearrangement links TRBV27 to TRBJ1-6; D not certain. Trimming shortened V by 5 bases and J by 10 bases, and 15 bases separated the two germline ends. The CDR3 covers 14 residues. Per the germline V gene, CDR1 is MNHEY and CDR2 is SMNVEV (reference sequence). CDR3 sequence: CASSRAWDRSPLHF. The CDR3 nucleotides read TGTGCCAGCAGTCGTGCTTGGGATCGATCACCCCTCCACTTT.

In nucleotides, the CDR3 is TGCGCCAGCAGCCAAGTTAACAGCCGACACGAGCAGTACTTC. This gives the protein CASSQVNSRHEQYF. The chain uses TRBV4-1 and TRBJ2-7, with no clear D. Germline V gene lookup returns CDR1 MGHRA and CDR2 YSYEKL. Trimming pared 1 base from V and 5 bases from J, leaving 12 bases between. The CDR3 runs to 14 residues.

The genes are TRBV27 and TRBJ1-5, with a tentative D call TRBD1 (5 bases). The CDR3 spans 15 residues. Germline CDR1 is MNHEY and CDR2 is SMNVEV (reference sequence). Trimming shortened V by 10 bases and J by 1 base, and 17 bases separated the two germline ends. The CDR3 DNA reads as TGTGCCACCAAGCTTGATGGGGGGAGCAATCAGCCCCAGCATTTT. This encodes CATKLDGGSNQPQHF.

The CDR3 DNA reads as TGTGCCAGCAGTTTGAGCACTGAAGCTTTCTTT. It yields the protein CASSLSTEAFF. The J gene is TRBJ1-1, the V gene TRBV12-3 or TRBV12-4; D not resolved. The ends were cut back, 3 bases at V and 4 bases at J, with 3 bases in the middle. The CDR3 has 11 amino acids.

V usage is TRBV7-9 and J usage is TRBJ1-1, with D possibly matching TRBD1 (6 bases). CDR3 size: 14 residues. CDR1 and CDR2 (germline): SEHNR, FQNEAQ (reference sequence). With 4 bases removed from V and 6 bases from J, the gap between germline ends came to 15 bases. The CDR3 loop reads CASSSDRLIPEAFF. CDR3 in DNA: TGTGCCAGCAGCTCAGACAGGTTAATCCCTGAAGCTTTCTTT.